The 17 T cell receptor beta chains in this list originate from one sample, sequenced in a study of blood T cell repertoires in COVID-19. The method was immunoSEQ multiplex PCR; TCRdb's version includes in-frame clones alone and lacks a portion of them. The sample comprises approximately 250,000 clones, approximately 86% of which are singletons, and around 0.92% rests with the top ten. The sequenced sample was PBMCs or T cells enriched from blood (not recorded which). The receptors come from a woman in her twenties or thirties who had recovered from COVID-19.

The V gene is TRBV6-6, the J gene TRBJ2-1, with D maybe TRBD1 (5 bases). CDR3 length: 16 residues. The V gene lost 2 bases and the J gene lost 2 bases, with 13 bases spanning the gap. Germline V lookup: CDR1 MNHNY, CDR2 SVGAGI (reference sequence). The CDR3 spells CASSYPRQNPYNEQFF. Here the CDR3 DNA reads TGTGCCAGCAGTTACCCCCGACAGAACCCCTACAATGAGCAGTTCTTC.

The V and J genes are TRBV27 and TRBJ1-1; maybe TRBD1 (5 bases). The CDR3 runs 13 residues. Looked up from germline, CDR1 is MNHEY and CDR2 is SMNVEV (reference sequence). V lost 6 bases and J 7 bases, leaving 15 bases between the germline ends. CDR3 in amino acids: CASSPGGRGEAFF. The CDR3 coding sequence is TGTGCCAGCAGCCCCGGGGGACGGGGTGAAGCTTTCTTT.

This sequence joins TRBV28 and TRBJ1-5; D might be TRBD1 (5 bases). Trimming shortened V by 2 bases and J by 0 bases, and 17 bases separated the two germline ends. The CDR3 length is 18 residues. Germline V CDR1 and CDR2: MDHEN, SYDVKM. CDR3 region: CASSLRGRSAYSNQPQHF. The CDR3 nucleotides are TGTGCCAGCAGTTTAAGGGGCAGGAGCGCTTATAGCAATCAGCCCCAGCATTTT.

The chain uses TRBV7-2 and TRBJ1-5; D gene unclear. CDR3 length equals 13 residues. Germline V gene sequence: CDR1 SGHTA, CDR2 FQGNSA. Deletions cut 4 bases from V and 11 bases from J, with 15 bases between. In DNA, the CDR3 is TGTGCCAGCAGCTCAGACGAGCCCGCGGCCCAGCATTTT. Translation: CASSSDEPAAQHF.

The chain recombines TRBV5-1 with TRBJ2-1; D remains ambiguous. From germline, CDR1 is SGHRS and CDR2 YFSETQ. V was shortened by 4 bases and J by 0 bases, with 11 bases between the two germline ends. The CDR3 is made up of 15 amino acids. CDR3 nucleotides: TGCGCCAGCAGCACCCCCCTAGACTCCTACAATGAGCAGTTCTTC. It encodes CASSTPLDSYNEQFF.

The chain couples TRBV7-2 to TRBJ2-2, with D possibly TRBD1 on 6 matching bases. This CDR3 is 16 amino acids long. CDR1 is SGHTA and CDR2 is FQGNSA in the germline V gene. Trimming removed 5 bases at V and 3 bases at J, with 16 bases between. The CDR3 coding sequence is TGTGCCAGCAGCCCCCAAGGGGGAACCTACACCGGGGAGCTGTTTTTT. Translated, it gives CASSPQGGTYTGELFF. The full variable domain, rest sourced from reference TRBV7-2 and TRBJ2-2, is GAGVSQSPSNKVTEKGKDVELRCDPISGHTALYWYRQSLGQGLEFLIYFQGNSAPDKSGLPSDRFSAERTGGSVSTLTIQRTQQEDSAVYLCASSPQGGTYTGELFFGEGSRLTVL.

J is TRBJ1-2 and V is TRBV14, with a possible D match to TRBD1 (6 bases). The CDR3 consists of 14 residues. Trimming stripped 4 bases from V and 7 bases from J, with 16 bases between. Germline V gene sequence: CDR1 SGHDN, CDR2 FVKESK. The CDR3 nucleotides are TGTGCCAGCAGCCCTTTAGGCAGGGGTGGTGGCTACACCTTC. This translates into CASSPLGRGGGYTF.

The V gene is TRBV10-2, the J gene TRBJ2-1; TRBD2 agrees at 7 bases. The CDR3 is made up of 10 amino acids. V shed 4 bases, J shed 12 bases, and the junction held 0 bases outside the gene matches. CDR1 is WSHSY, CDR2 SAAADI, per germline. The CDR3 nucleotides are TGCGCCAGCAGTGGGGGGGGGCAGTTCTTC. It translates to CASSGGGQFF.

The chain is built from TRBV9 and TRBJ1-1; D gene uncertain. V shed 4 bases and J shed 2 bases, with 6 bases lying between them. The CDR3 totals 12 residues. CDR1 is SGDLS, CDR2 YYNGEE, per germline. The chain's CDR3 is CASSRSNTEAFF. In DNA, the CDR3 is TGTGCCAGCAGCCGCAGTAACACTGAAGCTTTCTTT.

The chain has TRBV6-1 and TRBJ2-2; D call uncertain. Looked up from germline, CDR1 is MNHNS and CDR2 is SASEGT. Trimming pared 2 bases from V and 5 bases from J, leaving 21 bases between. The CDR3 loop spans 18 amino acids. The CDR3 is CASSELAELEASTGELFF. The CDR3 DNA reads as TGTGCCAGCAGTGAACTCGCGGAGTTGGAAGCTTCAACCGGGGAGCTGTTTTTT.

The rearrangement joins TRBV21-1 to TRBJ1-1; TRBD1, as called in the table, went unchecked against the DNA. TRBV21-1 is deemed a pseudogene. The CDR3 runs 14 residues. The CDR3, as DNA: TGTGCCAGCAGCATGGACAGGTCCTGCTCTGAAGCTTTCTTT. Its protein is CASSMDRSCSEAFF.

The chain is built from TRBV28 and TRBJ1-4; 9 nucleotides match TRBD1. The CDR3 has 18 residues. From germline, CDR1 is MDHEN and CDR2 SYDVKM. V lost 5 bases to trimming and J lost 8 bases; unmatched junction nucleotides: 18. CDR3 loop: CASSQTKLEGQGNEKLFF. The DNA of the CDR3 is TGTGCCAGCAGTCAGACGAAGCTAGAGGGACAGGGAAACGAAAAACTGTTTTTT.

The V call is TRBV27, the J call TRBJ1-2, with 8 positions matching TRBD1. This CDR3 is 13 amino acids long. In germline, CDR1 is MNHEY, CDR2 SMNVEV (reference sequence). With V trimmed by 4 bases and J by 7 bases, 5 bases remained unmatched. For the CDR3, the DNA is TGTGCCAGCAGTTCGGACAGGGTGGGTGGCTACACCTTC. It encodes CASSSDRVGGYTF.

The CDR3, as DNA: TGTGCCAGCAGCCAGCAGGGACAGGCCTACGAGCAGTACTTC. Protein: CASSQQGQAYEQYF. This rearrangement joins TRBV9 to TRBJ2-7, with TRBD1 matching over 8 bases. The CDR3 has 14 amino acids. V lost 4 bases to trimming and J lost 2 bases; unmatched junction nucleotides: 5. Germline V gives CDR1 SGDLS, CDR2 YYNGEE.

The rearrangement links TRBV7-9 to TRBJ2-3; tentatively, D is TRBD2 (5 bases). The CDR3 has 15 amino acids. CDR1 is SEHNR and CDR2 is FQNEAQ in the germline V gene (reference sequence). Trimming pared 2 bases from V and 1 base from J, leaving 10 bases between. The CDR3 nucleotides read TGTGCCAGCAGCTTAAGCATCGGGGGCACAGATACGCAGTATTTT. Its protein is CASSLSIGGTDTQYF.

V is TRBV28 and J is TRBJ2-5, with TRBD2 as a possible D gene (6 bases). The CDR3 loop spans 12 amino acids. Germline V gives CDR1 MDHEN, CDR2 SYDVKM. Trimming removed 8 bases from V and 7 bases from J, with 14 bases in between. Here the CDR3 reads CASAPGEGTQYF. For the CDR3, the DNA is TGTGCCAGCGCGCCGGGGGAAGGGACCCAGTACTTC.

The V gene is TRBV13, the J gene TRBJ2-1; D gene ambiguous. The CDR3 totals 12 residues. Germline CDR1 reads PRHDT; CDR2 reads FYEKMQ (reference sequence). The V and J ends lost 2 bases and 10 bases respectively, with 9 bases between them. CDR3 nucleotide sequence: TGTGCCAGCAGCTTACGAGCGTTAGAGCAGTTCTTC. The encoded protein is CASSLRALEQFF.